The T cell receptor beta chain described here comes from a study of cytomegalovirus exposure and HLA in healthy donors. At the level of the study: Of approximately 400 genotyped donors, around 84% clustered with self-reported Caucasian donors. Regarding the study as a whole: In a later analysis, compared with equally common non-associated chains, HLA-associated beta chains were more expanded. DRB1 had the most TCR associations and HLA-C the fewest, a later analysis found, with rates varying by HLA locus.

PCR employed 60 Vbeta and 13 Jbeta primers. Using immunoSEQ multiplex PCR, the repertoire was profiled, and TCRdb retains in-frame clones only, with some absent. The table records roughly 190,000 clones, about 9% of them present only once. This clone was observed a few times. Antigen unknown. The CDR3 extends over 15 amino acids. Germline V gene data show CDR1 as SGHRS and CDR2 as YFSETQ. The V and J ends lost 0 bases and 2 bases respectively, with 12 bases between them. The rearrangement uses TRBV5-1 and TRBJ2-7; D perhaps matches TRBD1 (6 bases). The source is a woman in her thirties in good health and CMV-seropositive. The sample consisted of PBMCs. CDR3 sequence reads: CASSLGHRDPYEQYF. In DNA form, the CDR3 reads TGCGCCAGCAGCTTGGGCCACAGGGACCCCTACGAGCAGTACTTC.